The 8 T cell receptor beta chains presented below share a single source sample, sequenced in a study of blood T cell repertoires in COVID-19. Sequencing used immunoSEQ multiplex PCR; TCRdb keeps in-frame clones, though not all of them. The data contain approximately 230,000 clones, under 90% of them seen just once; the ten biggest clones take up 15% to 20%. The sequenced material came from peripheral blood. The origin of the receptors is a man aged 30-40 years with active or convalescent COVID-19.

The gene calls are TRBV5-1 and TRBJ2-1; the D is unclear. The CDR3 loop spans 13 amino acids. Germline CDR1 is SGHRS and CDR2 is YFSETQ. Trimming removed 2 bases from V and 6 bases from J, with 9 bases in between. CDR3 coding DNA: TGCGCCAGCAGCTTCCTCTCCGGCAATGAGCAGTTCTTC. Translating it yields CASSFLSGNEQFF.

This clone came up a few times. The rearrangement joins TRBV5-1 to TRBJ1-2; 9 nucleotides match TRBD1. Germline loops: CDR1 SGHRS, CDR2 YFSETQ. The CDR3 is made up of 15 amino acids. The V and J ends lost 1 base and 4 bases, in that order; junction bases with no gene match: 5. The CDR3 coding sequence is TGCGCCAGCAGCTTGCCGGGACAGGGTACCTATGGCTACACCTTC. Translated, it gives CASSLPGQGTYGYTF.

The genes are TRBV11-3 and TRBJ2-7, with TRBD2 matching over 7 bases. The length of the CDR3 is 12 residues. J lost 4 bases, V lost 11 bases, and 8 bases had no gene match. Per germline, CDR1 SGHNT and CDR2 YENEEA. The CDR3 sequence: CARQAGRYEQYF. The CDR3 nucleotides read TGTGCCCGGCAAGCGGGGAGGTACGAGCAGTACTTC.

The genes are TRBV6-5 and TRBJ1-6; 7 nucleotides align to TRBD1. CDR3 length: 15 amino acids. Trimming cost V 2 bases and J 10 bases; bases outside gene matches: 8. Per the germline V gene, CDR1 is MNHEY and CDR2 is SVGAGI. This chain's CDR3 is CASSYRQTGTSPLHF. CDR3 coding DNA: TGTGCCAGCAGTTACCGCCAGACAGGGACCTCACCCCTCCACTTT.

As to this clone: Other DNA sequences from this sample encode an identical CDR3 as well. The genes are TRBV5-1 and TRBJ2-1; the D gene is possibly TRBD2 (6 bases). With 4 bases removed from V and 0 bases from J, the gap between germline ends came to 14 bases. The CDR3 is 16 amino acids. The germline V gene has CDR1 SGHRS and CDR2 YFSETQ. CDR3 protein: CASSLPGLSSYNEQFF. In DNA form, the CDR3 reads TGCGCCAGCAGCCTACCGGGACTCAGCTCCTACAATGAGCAGTTCTTC.

This clone was picked up one time. The chain joins TRBV7-8 to TRBJ1-2, with 7 bases aligning to TRBD1. This CDR3 region has 15 residues. Trimming removed 0 bases from V and 2 bases from J; junction bases left unmatched: 3. The germline V gene encodes CDR1 SGHVS and CDR2 FQNEAQ. CDR3 amino acids: CASSLAGGGNYGYTF. CDR3 DNA sequence: TGTGCCAGCAGCTTAGCAGGGGGCGGCAACTATGGCTACACCTTC.

This clone was recorded a few times. This chain connects TRBV7-2 to TRBJ2-7, with D perhaps matching TRBD1 (5 bases). Germline V gene lookup returns CDR1 SGHTA and CDR2 FQGNSA. Trimming stripped 5 bases from V and 3 bases from J, with 11 bases between. The length of the CDR3 is 13 residues. DNA of the CDR3: TGTGCCAGCAGCGCCCGACAGAGCTACGAGCAGTACTTC. This sequence encodes CASSARQSYEQYF.

The V call is TRBV7-2, the J call TRBJ2-5; D remains ambiguous. The CDR3 has 16 amino acids. The germline V gene encodes CDR1 SGHTA and CDR2 FQGNSA. The germline V and J ends were trimmed by 1 base and 4 bases, with 16 bases remaining between them. CDR3 in DNA: TGTGCCAGCAGCTTAGATAACAACGCGCCGGGAGAGACCCAGTACTTC. Residues: CASSLDNNAPGETQYF.